This passage covers 25 T cell receptor beta chains from one sample sequenced in a study of circulating CD8 cells and anti-PD-1 response in melanoma. From live CD3+CD8+TCRalphabeta+ cells, four PD-1 and/or TIGIT subsets were sorted. TCR libraries were prepared from 15 ng of total RNA with the QIAseq Immune Repertoire TCR panel. TCRdb re-called the reads with MiXCR, one entry per CDR3 protein. The sample yields around 400 distinct CDR3 sequences, approximately 5% seen once. The specimen was CD8+ T cells from PBMCs, collected at baseline or after one month of anti-PD-1 therapy (not recorded which). The receptors stem from a human donor with melanoma.

This clonotype was detected only a few times. The V gene is TRBV19, the J gene TRBJ2-1; tentatively, D is TRBD2 (6 bases). Germline lookup yields CDR1 LNHDA and CDR2 SQIVND (reference sequence). V dropped 3 bases and J dropped 1 base, with 7 bases sitting between them. This CDR3 spans 14 amino acids. The CDR3 region is CASSMGGSYNEQFF. CDR3 nucleotide sequence: TGTGCCAGTAGTATGGGGGGATCCTACAATGAGCAGTTCTTC. The variable domain in full, with the rest retrieved from reference TRBV19 and TRBJ2-1, is DGGITQSPKYLFRKEGQNVTLSCEQNLNHDAMYWYRQDPGQGLRLIYYSQIVNDFQKGDIAEGYSVSREKKESFPLTVTSAQKNPTAFYLCASSMGGSYNEQFFGPGTRLTVL.

By sample fraction, this clonotype is large. The rearrangement uses TRBV7-9 and TRBJ2-1; TRBD2 matches 13 bases. J was trimmed by 5 bases and V by 4 bases; bases with no gene match: 8. The CDR3 is 17 amino acids. The germline CDR1 and CDR2 sequences are SEHNR and FQNEAQ (reference sequence). The CDR3 DNA follows: TGTGCCAGCAGCTCCCGAGGACTAGCGGGAGCTCACAATGAGCAGTTCTTC. It yields the protein CASSSRGLAGAHNEQFF.

This clonotype is termed large. This chain joins TRBV10-3 and TRBJ1-6; D not resolved. Deletions cut 10 bases from V and 6 bases from J, with 13 bases between. The CDR3 runs to 13 residues. Germline V lookup: CDR1 ENHRY, CDR2 SYGVKD. CDR3 in DNA: TGTGCCAGCGGCGCAGGAGGTAATTCACCCCTCCACTTT. Protein product: CASGAGGNSPLHF.

This clonotype qualifies as large. DNA of the CDR3: TGTGCCAGCTCACCAAATTTTTCCGGGACAGGGAACGCGGGCGAGCAGTACTTC. Its translation: CASSPNFSGTGNAGEQYF. V and J are TRBV18 and TRBJ2-7; 9 bases map to TRBD1. Germline CDR1 KGHSH, CDR2 LQKENI. The CDR3 runs 18 residues. The V gene end was trimmed by 2 bases and the J gene end by 6 bases; junction bases not matched to a gene: 17. The complete variable domain, with remaining parts taken from reference TRBV18 and TRBJ2-7, reads NAGVMQNPRHLVRRRGQEARLRCSPMKGHSHVYWYRQLPEEGLKFMVYLQKENIIDESGMPKERFSAEFPKEGPSILRIQQVVRGDSAAYFCASSPNFSGTGNAGEQYFGPGTRLTVT.

This clonotype is judged medium-sized. The genes are TRBV30 and TRBJ2-2, with D tentatively TRBD1 (6 bases). The V and J ends lost 2 bases and 5 bases respectively, with 9 bases between them. Germline V gene lookup returns CDR1 GTSNPN and CDR2 SVGIG (reference sequence). The CDR3 runs 13 residues. CDR3 region: CAWSYRDTGELFF. In nucleotides, the CDR3 is TGTGCCTGGAGTTACAGGGATACCGGGGAGCTGTTTTTT.

This clonotype is termed large. This chain joins TRBV28 and TRBJ2-2, with TRBD2 identical over 7 bases. J gave up 3 bases and V 7 bases, and 11 bases lay outside the gene matches. CDR3 length equals 16 residues. Germline lookup yields CDR1 MDHEN and CDR2 SYDVKM. Written as DNA, the CDR3 is TGTGCCAGCATCACCGATCGGGGGAGGGACACCGGGGAGCTGTTTTTT. This codes for CASITDRGRDTGELFF.

This clonotype is deemed large. V gene TRBV28 combines with J gene TRBJ2-4; the match to TRBD1 covers 7 bases. After removal of 7 bases from V and 9 bases from J, the junction contained 15 bases not matched to a gene. CDR1 and CDR2 from the germline V gene are MDHEN and SYDVKM. The CDR3 spans 15 residues. The CDR3 DNA reads TGTGCCAGCACGAGTCCGGTGACAGGGTGGGGCATTCAGTACTTC. It specifies CASTSPVTGWGIQYF.

This clonotype turned up a few times. The rearrangement links TRBV28 to TRBJ2-1, with D perhaps assigned TRBD1 or TRBD2 (5 bases each). Germline values: CDR1 MDHEN, CDR2 SYDVKM. Between the trimmed V and J ends, which lost 4 bases and 4 bases, there was a span of 17 bases. CDR3 size: 16 residues. Here the CDR3 DNA reads TGTGCCAGCAGTTCACGCCGGGACGGATTATACAATGAGCAGTTCTTC. Its protein product is CASSSRRDGLYNEQFF.

This clonotype ranks as large. The V gene is TRBV19, the J gene TRBJ1-5; a possible D gene is TRBD1 (5 bases). The CDR3 contains 16 residues. V was cut by 2 bases and J by 4 bases, with 15 bases left in between. Germline V gene sequence: CDR1 LNHDA, CDR2 SQIVND (reference sequence). CDR3 in DNA: TGTGCCAGTAGTATACCGGGACGGTACTCAAATCAGCCCCAGCATTTT. Encoded protein: CASSIPGRYSNQPQHF.

Judged by abundance, this clonotype is large (0.1 to 1%). The J gene is TRBJ1-2, the V gene TRBV2, with 10 bases identical to TRBD1. The CDR3 is 15 residues long. J gave up 0 bases and V 6 bases, and 4 bases lay outside the gene matches. Germline loops: CDR1 SNHLY, CDR2 FYNNEI. The DNA for the CDR3 is TGTGCCAGCAGAGGGACAGGGGCAGCTAACTATGGCTACACCTTC. Protein sequence: CASRGTGAANYGYTF.

This clonotype is classed as large. The rearrangement uses TRBV27 and TRBJ2-3; D not resolved. The CDR3 has 14 amino acids. Germline V gene lookup returns CDR1 MNHEY and CDR2 SMNVEV (reference sequence). Trimming left V 4 bases short and J 0 bases short, with 8 bases between. CDR3 sequence (DNA): TGTGCCAGCAGTTCGCGGCTCAGCACAGATACGCAGTATTTT. Translating it yields CASSSRLSTDTQYF.

This clonotype is termed medium-sized (0.01 to 0.1%). This chain uses TRBV29-1 with TRBJ2-5; D gene ambiguous. Germline lookup yields CDR1 SQVTM and CDR2 ANQGSEA. Trimming took off 4 bases at V and 3 bases at J, with 9 bases between the two ends. This CDR3 has 12 residues. As DNA, the CDR3 is TGCAGCGTTGTCTTGGAGAAAGAGACCCAGTACTTC. Protein: CSVVLEKETQYF.

By share, this clonotype counts as large. The V and J genes are TRBV11-2 and TRBJ2-1, with 9 bases fitting TRBD2. The germline V gene has CDR1 SGHAT and CDR2 FQNNGV. V was pared by 6 bases and J by 8 bases, with 14 bases of the junction left unmatched. CDR3 length: 16 residues. The CDR3 nucleotides are TGTGCCAGCAGGGGGATTTTTGGGACTAGCTCCTATGAGCAGTTCTTC. Residues: CASRGIFGTSSYEQFF.

By share, this clonotype ranks as large. The chain uses TRBV27 and TRBJ2-7, with D maybe TRBD2 (5 bases). CDR3 length: 17 amino acids. Germline loops: CDR1 MNHEY, CDR2 SMNVEV (reference sequence). The V gene lost 4 bases and the J gene lost 0 bases, with 19 bases spanning the gap. The CDR3 protein is CASSSLLMTGSSYEQYF. CDR3 coding DNA: TGTGCCAGCAGTTCCCTCCTCATGACGGGGAGCTCCTACGAGCAGTACTTC.

The chain couples TRBV4-2 to TRBJ2-7; 10 nucleotides line up with TRBD2. V lost 0 bases and J lost 6; bases outside the gene matches: 11. Germline V lookup: CDR1 LGHNA, CDR2 YNFKEQ. This CDR3 has 17 amino acids. CDR3 protein: CASSQETMSGRVGEQYF. DNA of the CDR3: TGTGCCAGCAGCCAAGAGACGATGAGCGGGAGGGTTGGCGAGCAGTACTTC.

This clonotype is medium-sized in the sample. An end of the junction does not agree with germline; a read error may underlie this. The chain has TRBV2 and TRBJ2-5; weak D call: TRBD1 (6 bases). The V gene's germline CDR1 is SNHLY and CDR2 FYNNEI. CDR3 length: 16 residues. The CDR3 DNA follows: TGTGCCGGCAGTGAATTTCTAATCACAGGGCTGGAGACCCAGTACTTC. It translates to CAGSEFLITGLETQYF. Complete variable domain (other parts from reference TRBV2 and TRBJ2-5): EPEVTQTPSHQVTQMGQEVILRCVPISNHLYFYWYRQILGQKVEFLVSFYNNEISEKSEIFDDQFSVERPDGSNFTLKIRSTKLEDSAMYFCAGSEFLITGLETQYFGPGTRLLVL.

This clonotype qualifies as large. This chain links TRBV24-1 with TRBJ2-5, with 8 bases that match TRBD1. This CDR3 is 13 amino acids long. Germline-derived CDR1 and CDR2 are KGHDR and SFDVKD. V lost 12 bases to trimming and J lost 0 bases; unmatched junction nucleotides: 5. The chain's CDR3 is CAAGTGDQETQYF. The CDR3 nucleotides are TGTGCCGCCGGGACAGGAGACCAAGAGACCCAGTACTTC.

This rearrangement joins TRBV19 to TRBJ2-1, with TRBD2 matching 8 bases. This CDR3 spans 13 amino acids. The germline V gene encodes CDR1 LNHDA and CDR2 SQIVND (reference sequence). The CDR3 spells CAGSIGLANEQFF. The CDR3 region has the DNA TGTGCTGGTAGTATAGGACTAGCCAATGAGCAGTTCTTC.

This clonotype counts as medium-sized. J is TRBJ2-1 and V is TRBV29-1; D is unresolved. V lost 7 bases and J 6 bases, leaving 16 bases between the germline ends. Germline V CDR1 and CDR2: SQVTM, ANQGSEA. This CDR3 comprises 13 residues. The chain's CDR3 is CSATDGAINEQFF. For the CDR3, the DNA is TGCAGCGCTACCGACGGAGCGATCAATGAGCAGTTCTTC.

As regards this clonotype: A far larger clone is only one base removed, so a read error is likely. The J gene is TRBJ2-3, the V gene TRBV5-6, with a possible D match to TRBD2 (6 bases). This CDR3 comprises 17 residues. Germline CDR1 is SGHDT and CDR2 is YYEEEE. Trimming cost V 0 bases and J 3 bases, with 17 bases left between them. CDR3 amino acids: CASSLGPAGVLTDTQYF. CDR3 nucleotides: TGTGCCAGCAGCTTGGGACCAGCGGGCGTACTAACAGATACGCAGTATTTT.

This clonotype is deemed large. This rearrangement joins TRBV14 to TRBJ2-2; D gene uncertain. With 4 bases removed from V and 0 bases from J, the gap between germline ends came to 9 bases. In germline, CDR1 is SGHDN, CDR2 FVKESK. The CDR3 loop spans 15 amino acids. The CDR3 DNA reads as TGTGCCAGCAGCCCAGGACCGCCGAACACCGGGGAGCTGTTTTTT. Its protein product is CASSPGPPNTGELFF.

This clonotype is medium-sized within its sample. The chain joins TRBV10-3 to TRBJ2-2, with 9 nucleotides matching TRBD1. After removal of 6 bases from V and 6 bases from J, the junction contained 8 bases not matched to a gene. Looked up from germline, CDR1 is ENHRY and CDR2 is SYGVKD. The CDR3 covers 15 residues. Written as DNA, the CDR3 is TGTGCCATCAGCCCGACAGGGGGATCGGCCGGGGAGCTGTTTTTT. It specifies CAISPTGGSAGELFF.

CDR3 sequence: CASSLRGNNYEQYF. In DNA, the CDR3 is TGTGCCAGCAGTCTCAGGGGAAATAACTACGAGCAGTACTTC. The genes are TRBV28 and TRBJ2-7; D perhaps matches TRBD1 (6 bases). CDR1 and CDR2 (germline): MDHEN, SYDVKM. The CDR3 runs to 14 residues. Trimming took 5 bases from V and 3 from J, leaving 14 bases between them.

This clonotype rates as large. The V and J genes are TRBV28 and TRBJ2-7; 7 positions match TRBD2. Germline CDR1 reads MDHEN; CDR2 reads SYDVKM. This CDR3 spans 18 amino acids. V trimming: 4 bases; J trimming: 0 bases; junction bases outside the gene matches: 15. The CDR3 sequence is CASSSEILRGDGSYEQYF. The DNA of the CDR3 is TGTGCCAGCAGTTCCGAGATCCTTCGGGGGGATGGCTCCTACGAGCAGTACTTC.

Judged by abundance, this clonotype is large (0.1 to 1%). V and J are TRBV25-1 and TRBJ2-1; 8 bases map to TRBD2. Germline V gene data show CDR1 as MGHDK and CDR2 as SYGVNS. This CDR3 has 18 residues. Unmatched junction bases numbered 12, after V lost 1 base and J lost 4 bases. CDR3 residues: CASSEWGIAGYSYNEQFF. For the CDR3, the DNA is TGTGCCAGCAGTGAATGGGGAATAGCGGGATACTCATACAATGAGCAGTTCTTC.